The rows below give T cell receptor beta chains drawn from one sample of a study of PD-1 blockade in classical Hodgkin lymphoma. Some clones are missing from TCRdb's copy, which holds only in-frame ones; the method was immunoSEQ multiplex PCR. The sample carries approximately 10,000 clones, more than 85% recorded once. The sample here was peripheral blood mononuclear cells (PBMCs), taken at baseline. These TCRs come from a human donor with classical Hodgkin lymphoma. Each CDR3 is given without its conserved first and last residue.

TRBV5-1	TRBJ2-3	ASSFRLESTDTQY
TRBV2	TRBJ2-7	ASSRSGGYEQY
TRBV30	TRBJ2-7	ASTGTSGSYEQY
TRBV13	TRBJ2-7	ASSLVLAYGVEQY
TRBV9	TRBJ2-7	ASSVGVNGEQY
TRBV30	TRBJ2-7	AWSYRGSSYEQY
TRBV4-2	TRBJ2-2	ASSQEPGHTGELF
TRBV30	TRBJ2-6	AWSVAISAHGANVLT
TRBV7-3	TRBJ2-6	ASSLSPGANVLT
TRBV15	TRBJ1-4	ATSRAGLNEKLF
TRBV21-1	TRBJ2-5	ASSVRDGEKETQY
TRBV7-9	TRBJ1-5	ASSLDGPGDQPQH
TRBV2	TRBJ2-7	ASSEPDRVGSYEQY
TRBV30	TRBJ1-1	AWNWGRNTEAF
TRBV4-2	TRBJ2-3	ASTQGLAFDTQY
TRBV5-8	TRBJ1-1	ASSLIGKWNTEAF
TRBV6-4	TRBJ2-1	ASSEFGRDSYNEQF
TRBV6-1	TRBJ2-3	ASSELAGGPDTQY
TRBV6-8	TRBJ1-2	ASSAQGVNYGYT
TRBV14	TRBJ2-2	ASSWGPTNTGELF
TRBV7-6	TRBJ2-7	ASSLATGGIEQY
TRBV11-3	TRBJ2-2	ASSFSLTIGWELF
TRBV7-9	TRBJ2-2	ASSFLRVSNTGELF
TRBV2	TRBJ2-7	ASSESPRGYEQY
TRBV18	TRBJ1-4	ASSPPQGAPVEKLF
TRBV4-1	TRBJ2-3	ASSQRRVGTSSSTDTQY
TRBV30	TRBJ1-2	AYRTGGYYGYT
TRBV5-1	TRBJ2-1	ASSLDRGVNEQF
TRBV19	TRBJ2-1	ASSPSYNEQF
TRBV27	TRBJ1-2	ASRPEPGGAFLYGYT
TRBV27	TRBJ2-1	ASSRGLAGVTTYNEQF
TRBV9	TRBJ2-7	ASSVGTSVYEQY
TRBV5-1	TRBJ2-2	ASSLAGLAGPGTGELF
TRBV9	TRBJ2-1	ASSTRFGQGNEQF
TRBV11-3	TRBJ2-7	ASSLYVGYEQY
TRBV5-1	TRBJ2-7	ASSLAPPTYEQY
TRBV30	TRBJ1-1	AWSVQTEAF
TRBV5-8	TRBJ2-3	ASSFQGPSTDTQY
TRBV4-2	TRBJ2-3	ASSLRLAGGPSGTDTQY
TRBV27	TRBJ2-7	ASSILGGLYEQY
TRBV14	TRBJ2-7	ASSETSGSYEQY
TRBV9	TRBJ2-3	ASSVRGRDTQY
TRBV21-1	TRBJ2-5	ASSHAGRIRMETQY
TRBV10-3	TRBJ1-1	AICSSNSVDTEAF
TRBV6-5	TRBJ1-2	ASSRGTGGGYT
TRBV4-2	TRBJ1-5	ASSQSGGGNQPQH
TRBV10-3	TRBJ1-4	AISGTDSGNEKLF
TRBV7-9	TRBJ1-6	ASSLERSRSSYNSPLH
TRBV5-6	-	ASSVPGQGAREQY
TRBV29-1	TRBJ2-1	SAIHRDYNEQF
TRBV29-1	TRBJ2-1	SVARPFYNEQF
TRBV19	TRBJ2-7	ASSVSGQGNEQY
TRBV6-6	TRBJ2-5	ASSYARETQY
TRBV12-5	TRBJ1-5	ASGRGGTQPQH
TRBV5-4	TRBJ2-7	ASSSPTGVDYEQY
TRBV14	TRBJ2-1	ASSHSRGYNEQF
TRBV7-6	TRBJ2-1	ASSFSSPTGRQF
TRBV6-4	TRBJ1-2	ASSPDGEVRNGYT
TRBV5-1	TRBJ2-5	ASSLGSGYQETQY
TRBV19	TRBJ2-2	ASSIARVDTGELF